The 20 T cell receptor beta chains presented below share a single source sample, sequenced in a study of T cells in localized non-small cell lung cancer. This table comes from immunoSEQ multiplex PCR, and its TCRdb copy is limited to in-frame clones, with some not included. The sample includes approximately 30,000 clones, roughly 93% of them seen just once. The starting material was peripheral blood, obtained before any cancer treatment. The receptor set was obtained from a female donor of 60 years or more with stage I lung adenocarcinoma.

This clone was found once. The chain has TRBV5-1 and TRBJ2-5; D may be TRBD1 or TRBD2 (6 bases each). The V end lost 3 bases, the J end lost 1 base, and 16 bases lay between the germline ends. The CDR3 length is 16 residues. CDR1 SGHRS and CDR2 YFSETQ come from the germline V gene. CDR3 coding DNA: TGCGCCAGCAGCTCCTACGGAGGGGGATTCCAAGAGACCCAGTACTTC. It yields the protein CASSSYGGGFQETQYF.

The chain links TRBV7-3 to TRBJ2-7; 7 nucleotides agree with TRBD2. Trimming took 6 bases from V and 2 from J; bases not matched to a gene: 10. Germline assignment: CDR1 SGHTA and CDR2 FQGTGA. CDR3 length: 15 amino acids. In DNA, the CDR3 is TGTGCCAGCAGAGTGGGGGGGGTCCCGCCCTACGAGCAGTACGTC. Translated, it gives CASRVGGVPPYEQYV.

The chain uses TRBV5-4 and TRBJ2-4; D tentatively reads TRBD1 or TRBD2 (6 bases each). The V and J ends lost 1 base and 5 bases respectively, with 13 bases between them. In germline, CDR1 is SGHNT, CDR2 YYREEE (reference sequence). The CDR3 runs 15 residues. CDR3 region: CASSLLGASENIQYF. CDR3 coding DNA: TGTGCCAGCAGCTTGCTGGGGGCTAGCGAAAACATTCAGTACTTC.

V usage is TRBV28 and J usage is TRBJ2-3; TRBD2 aligns across 9 bases. The CDR3 loop spans 19 amino acids. Germline V gives CDR1 MDHEN, CDR2 SYDVKM. Trimming at V came to 5 bases and at J to 0 bases, leaving 15 bases not matched to a gene. The DNA for the CDR3 is TGTGCCAGCAGTCTAAGGGGTGGTAGCGGGGGTTTTAGCACAGATACGCAGTATTTT. Translated, it gives CASSLRGGSGGFSTDTQYF. The full variable domain, rest sourced from reference TRBV28 and TRBJ2-3, is DVKVTQSSRYLVKRTGEKVFLECVQDMDHENMFWYRQDPGLGLRLIYFSYDVKMKEKGDIPEGYSVSREKKERFSLILESASTNQTSMYLCASSLRGGSGGFSTDTQYFGPGTRLTVL.

The rearrangement joins TRBV11-2 to TRBJ2-1; TRBD2 aligns across 9 bases. CDR3 length: 15 amino acids. Germline loops: CDR1 SGHAT, CDR2 FQNNGV. Germline trimming cut 2 bases from V and 8 bases from J; bases unmatched to any gene: 7. CDR3 amino acids: CASSLRVAGDYEQFF. In DNA form, the CDR3 reads TGTGCCAGCAGCTTACGCGTAGCGGGAGACTATGAGCAGTTCTTC.

This sequence joins TRBV2 and TRBJ1-5; 9 positions agree with TRBD1. This CDR3 spans 17 amino acids. CDR1 is SNHLY, CDR2 FYNNEI, per germline. Losses at the gene ends were 6 bases for V and 1 base for J; bases not matched to a gene: 10. The CDR3 is CASSGGQGNLSNQPQHF. The CDR3 bases are TGTGCCAGCAGCGGAGGACAGGGGAATTTGAGCAATCAGCCCCAGCATTTT.

The chain employs TRBV6-5 and TRBJ1-1; no reliable D call. The CDR3 sequence is 16 residues long. Germline CDR1 MNHEY, CDR2 SVGAGI. The ends were cut back, 0 bases at V and 1 base at J, with 12 bases in the middle. CDR3 bases: TGTGCCAGCAGTTACTCGAAACGGCCGTCGAACACTGAAGCTTTCTTT. Translated, it gives CASSYSKRPSNTEAFF.

J is TRBJ2-7 and V is TRBV9, with 7 bases lining up with TRBD1. Looked up from germline, CDR1 is SGDLS and CDR2 is YYNGEE. Losses at the gene ends were 3 bases for V and 0 bases for J; bases not matched to a gene: 6. The CDR3 covers 15 residues. DNA for the CDR3: TGTGCCAGCAGCGCCGGACAGGCAAGCTCCTACGAGCAGTACTTC. Protein: CASSAGQASSYEQYF.

V is TRBV10-3 and J is TRBJ1-4, with 7 bases fitting TRBD1. Germline CDR1 and CDR2: ENHRY and SYGVKD. The CDR3 extends over 14 amino acids. The junction had 5 bases not matched to a gene; V was cut back by 6 bases and J by 4 bases. CDR3 protein: CAISLQGNNEKLFF. CDR3 coding DNA: TGTGCCATCAGCTTACAGGGGAATAATGAAAAACTGTTTTTT.

The chain links TRBV19 to TRBJ2-3; 9 bases are shared with TRBD2. The CDR3 has 15 residues. Trimming cost V 1 base and J 7 bases; bases outside gene matches: 6. Per germline, CDR1 LNHDA and CDR2 SQIVND (reference sequence). This CDR3 is CASSIVAGGPNTQYF. As DNA, the CDR3 is TGTGCCAGTAGTATAGTTGCGGGAGGGCCAAATACGCAGTATTTT.

V and J are TRBV7-9 and TRBJ2-1, with D uncertain. Germline values: CDR1 SEHNR, CDR2 FQNEAQ (reference sequence). Deletions cut 11 bases from V and 6 bases from J, with 14 bases between. This CDR3 has 12 residues. The CDR3 DNA reads TGTGCCTTAGGGTCATGGGGCAATGAGCAGTTCTTC. It is translated as CALGSWGNEQFF.

This clone was observed a single time. V usage is TRBV7-6 and J usage is TRBJ2-2; no definite D call. Germline V gene lookup returns CDR1 SGHVS and CDR2 FNYEAQ. V gave up 5 bases and J gave up 4 bases, with 2 bases separating them. The CDR3 covers 11 residues. In DNA, the CDR3 is TGTGCCAGCAGCAGCACCGGGGAGCTGTTTTTT. Residues: CASSSTGELFF. The whole variable domain, filled in from reference TRBV7-6 and TRBJ2-2, reads GAGVSQSPRYKVTKRGQDVALRCDPISGHVSLYWYRQALGQGPEFLTYFNYEAQQDKSGLPNDRFSAERPEGSISTLTIQRTEQRDSAMYRCASSSTGELFFGEGSRLTVL.

Here the CDR3 reads CASSRDRGSYEQYF. In nucleotides, the CDR3 is TGTGCCAGCAGCCGGGACAGGGGCTCCTACGAGCAGTACTTC. This chain links TRBV9 with TRBJ2-7; 10 nucleotides agree with TRBD1. The junction had 1 base not matched to a gene; V was cut back by 4 bases and J by 0 bases. Germline values: CDR1 SGDLS, CDR2 YYNGEE. This CDR3 spans 14 amino acids. Filled out from reference TRBV9 and TRBJ2-7, the complete variable domain reads DSGVTQTPKHLITATGQRVTLRCSPRSGDLSVYWYQQSLDQGLQFLIQYYNGEERAKGNILERFSAQQFPDLHSELNLSSLELGDSALYFCASSRDRGSYEQYFGPGTRLTVT.

This clone was detected only once. The chain recombines TRBV14 with TRBJ2-5, with a tentative D call TRBD1 (5 bases). CDR1 and CDR2 from the germline V gene are SGHDN and FVKESK. CDR3 length equals 14 residues. Trimming removed 9 bases from V and 5 bases from J, with 19 bases in between. CDR3 DNA: TGTGCCAGGACTCAAGGGCAGGGTGGGGAGACCCAGTACTTC. This encodes CARTQGQGGETQYF.

The chain joins TRBV7-9 to TRBJ2-1; no clear D. Trimming shortened V by 4 bases and J by 4 bases, and 14 bases separated the two germline ends. The CDR3 covers 15 residues. The germline gives CDR1 SEHNR, CDR2 FQNEAQ (reference sequence). DNA for the CDR3: TGTGCCAGCAGCTCCCAGGAGATCTTATACAATGAGCAGTTCTTC. The encoded protein is CASSSQEILYNEQFF.

The V call is TRBV30, the J call TRBJ1-5; D remains unclear. V was cut by 5 bases and J by 10 bases, with 6 bases left in between. CDR3 length: 9 residues. The germline V gene has CDR1 GTSNPN and CDR2 SVGIG (reference sequence). In DNA form, the CDR3 reads TGTGCCTGGGCCTTACCCCAGCATTTT. Translation: CAWALPQHF.

The V gene is TRBV6-5, the J gene TRBJ1-5; D call uncertain. The CDR3 is 14 residues long. Per germline, CDR1 MNHEY and CDR2 SVGAGI. Trimming cost V 3 bases and J 4 bases, with 10 bases left between them. In DNA, the CDR3 is TGTGCCAGCAGTTATGGTGGGCAGAATCAGCCCCAGCATTTT. This gives the protein CASSYGGQNQPQHF.

The chain links TRBV2 to TRBJ2-5; D is undetermined. This CDR3 is built from 13 residues. The V and J ends lost 1 base and 2 bases respectively, with 5 bases between them. Germline V lookup: CDR1 SNHLY, CDR2 FYNNEI. As DNA, the CDR3 is TGTGCCAGCAGTGAAGGACTTCAAGAGACCCAGTACTTC. This gives the protein CASSEGLQETQYF.

The rearrangement joins TRBV4-3 to TRBJ1-2; 10 bases fit TRBD1. Germline trimming cut 6 bases from V and 4 bases from J; bases unmatched to any gene: 5. Germline loops: CDR1 LGHNA, CDR2 YSLEER. The CDR3 runs 14 residues. CDR3 coding DNA: TGCGCCAGCAGTCCCGGGACAGGGGCCTATGGCTACACCTTC. Translation gives CASSPGTGAYGYTF.

This chain connects TRBV5-6 to TRBJ1-1, with D uncertain. Per the germline V gene, CDR1 is SGHDT and CDR2 is YYEEEE. The CDR3 is 14 amino acids. V was cut by 3 bases and J by 1 base, with 10 bases left in between. CDR3 DNA: TGTGCCAGCAGCTCGCCGGGTAGGAACACTGAAGCTTTCTTT. Amino acid sequence: CASSSPGRNTEAFF.